This T cell receptor beta chain was documented in a study of Graves' ophthalmopathy and Graves' hyperthyroidism. The TCR beta CDR3 regions underwent amplification from RNA transcripts. Second-round multiplex PCR followed a first-round RT-PCR using HTBI primers. Via MiXCR, TCRdb re-called the multiplex PCR reads, giving one row per CDR3 protein. The sample gives approximately 700,000 distinct CDR3 sequences, 35% to 50% of which show up once; about 3.3% is in the top ten. Ineligible for inclusion were patients with other autoimmune diseases, uncontrolled infections, pregnancy or lactation. The CDR3 has 15 residues. Germline loops: CDR1 SGDLS, CDR2 YYNGEE. Losses at the gene ends were 4 bases for V and 7 bases for J; bases not matched to a gene: 8.

The genes are TRBV9 and TRBJ2-2, with TRBD1 identical over 9 bases. The receptor was isolated from an adult man with Graves' ophthalmopathy. The sequenced sample was peripheral blood. The CDR3 spells CASSFPQGAGGELFF. The CDR3, as DNA: TGTGCCAGCAGCTTCCCACAGGGGGCGGGCGGGGAGCTGTTTTTT. The variable domain in full, with the rest retrieved from reference TRBV9 and TRBJ2-2, is DSGVTQTPKHLITATGQRVTLRCSPRSGDLSVYWYQQSLDQGLQFLIQYYNGEERAKGNILERFSAQQFPDLHSELNLSSLELGDSALYFCASSFPQGAGGELFFGEGSRLTVL.